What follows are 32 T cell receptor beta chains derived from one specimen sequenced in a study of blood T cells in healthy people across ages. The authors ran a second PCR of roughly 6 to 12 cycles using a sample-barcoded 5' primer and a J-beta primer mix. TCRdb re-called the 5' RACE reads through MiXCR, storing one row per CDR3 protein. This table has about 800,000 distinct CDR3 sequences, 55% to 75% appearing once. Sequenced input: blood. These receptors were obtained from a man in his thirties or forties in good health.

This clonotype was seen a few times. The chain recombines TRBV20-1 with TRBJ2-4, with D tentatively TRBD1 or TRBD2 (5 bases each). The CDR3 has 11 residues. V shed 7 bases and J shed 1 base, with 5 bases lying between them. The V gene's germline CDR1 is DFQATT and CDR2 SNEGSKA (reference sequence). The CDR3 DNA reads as TGCAGTGGGGGGGCCAAAAACATTCAGTACTTC. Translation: CSGGAKNIQYF.

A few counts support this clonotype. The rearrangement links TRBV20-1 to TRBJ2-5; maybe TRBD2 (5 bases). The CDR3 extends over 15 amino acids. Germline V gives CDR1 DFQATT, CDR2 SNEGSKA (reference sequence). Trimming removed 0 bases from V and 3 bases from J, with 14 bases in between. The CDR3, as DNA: TGCAGTGCTAGAGATCTCGGGGTAGCCGAAGAGACCCAGTACTTC. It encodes CSARDLGVAEETQYF.

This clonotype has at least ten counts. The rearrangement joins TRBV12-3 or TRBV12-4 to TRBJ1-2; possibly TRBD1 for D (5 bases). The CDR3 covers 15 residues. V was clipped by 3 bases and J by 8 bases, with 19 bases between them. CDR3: CASSLGRIPSQGYTF. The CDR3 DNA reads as TGTGCCAGCAGTTTGGGACGGATCCCATCACAGGGCTACACCTTC.

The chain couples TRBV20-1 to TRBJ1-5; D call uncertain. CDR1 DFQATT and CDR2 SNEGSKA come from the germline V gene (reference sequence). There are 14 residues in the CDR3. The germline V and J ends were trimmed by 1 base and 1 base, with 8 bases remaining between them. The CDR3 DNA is TGCAGTGCTAGAGGGGGTCTGAGCAATCAGCCCCAGCATTTT. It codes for CSARGGLSNQPQHF.

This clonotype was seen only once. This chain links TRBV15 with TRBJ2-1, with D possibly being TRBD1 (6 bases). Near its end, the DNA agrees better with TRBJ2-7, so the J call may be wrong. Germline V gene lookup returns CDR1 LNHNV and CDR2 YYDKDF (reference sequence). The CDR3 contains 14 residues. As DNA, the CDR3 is TGTGCCACCAGCAGAGACAGGGGTTACAATGAGCAGTACTTC. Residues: CATSRDRGYNEQYF.

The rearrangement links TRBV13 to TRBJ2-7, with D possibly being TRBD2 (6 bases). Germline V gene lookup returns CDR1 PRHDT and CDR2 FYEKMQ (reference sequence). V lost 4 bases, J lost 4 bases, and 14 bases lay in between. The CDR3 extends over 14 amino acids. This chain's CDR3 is CASSSGDSPYEQYF. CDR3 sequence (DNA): TGTGCCAGCAGCTCGGGGGATTCCCCTTACGAGCAGTACTTC.

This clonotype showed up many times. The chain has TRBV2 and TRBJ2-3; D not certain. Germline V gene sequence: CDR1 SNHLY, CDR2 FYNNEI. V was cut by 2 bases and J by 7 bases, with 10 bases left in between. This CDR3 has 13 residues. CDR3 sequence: CASSERVSNTQYF. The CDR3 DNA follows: TGTGCCAGCAGTGAAAGGGTTTCAAATACGCAGTATTTT.

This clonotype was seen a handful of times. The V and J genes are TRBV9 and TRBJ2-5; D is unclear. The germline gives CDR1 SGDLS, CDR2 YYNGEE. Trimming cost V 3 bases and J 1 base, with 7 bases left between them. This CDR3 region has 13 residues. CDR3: CASSESGQETQYF. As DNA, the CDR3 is TGTGCCAGCAGCGAGAGTGGCCAAGAGACCCAGTACTTC.

CDR3 sequence reads: CSATKGDRGDPQHF. The DNA of the CDR3 is TGCAGTGCTACTAAGGGGGATCGGGGAGACCCCCAGCATTTT. V and J are TRBV20-1 and TRBJ1-5, with D perhaps matching TRBD1 (6 bases). V lost 4 bases to trimming and J lost 10 bases, with 20 bases between them. CDR1 DFQATT and CDR2 SNEGSKA come from the germline V gene (reference sequence). This CDR3 region has 14 residues.

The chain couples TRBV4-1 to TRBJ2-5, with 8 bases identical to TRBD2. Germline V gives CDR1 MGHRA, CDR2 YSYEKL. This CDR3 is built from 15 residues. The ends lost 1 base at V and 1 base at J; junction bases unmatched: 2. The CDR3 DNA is TGCGCCAGCAGCCAAGGCGGGGGGTCCCAAGAGACCCAGTACTTC. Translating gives CASSQGGGSQETQYF.

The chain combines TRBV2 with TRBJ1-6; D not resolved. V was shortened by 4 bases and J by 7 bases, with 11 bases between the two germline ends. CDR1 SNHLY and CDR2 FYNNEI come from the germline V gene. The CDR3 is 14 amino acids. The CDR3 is CASSGTRRNSPLHF. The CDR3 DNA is TGTGCCAGCAGTGGTACACGTAGAAATTCACCCCTCCACTTT.

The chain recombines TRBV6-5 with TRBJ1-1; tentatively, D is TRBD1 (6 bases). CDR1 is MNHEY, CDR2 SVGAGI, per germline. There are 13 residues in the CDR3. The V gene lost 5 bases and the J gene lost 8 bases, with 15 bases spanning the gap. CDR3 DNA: TGTGCCAGCAGTCCCAGAGACAGGACGGAAGCTTTCTTT. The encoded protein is CASSPRDRTEAFF.

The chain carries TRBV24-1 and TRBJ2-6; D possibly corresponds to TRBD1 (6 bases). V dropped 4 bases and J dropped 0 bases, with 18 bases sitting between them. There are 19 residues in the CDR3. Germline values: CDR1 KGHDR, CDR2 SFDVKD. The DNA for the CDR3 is TGTGCCACCAGTGAGGAACCCCAGGGGTGGGGCTCTGGGGCCAACGTCCTGACTTTC. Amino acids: CATSEEPQGWGSGANVLTF.

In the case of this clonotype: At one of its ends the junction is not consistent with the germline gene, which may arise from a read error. The CDR3 region is CASSHWQVSSGANVLTF. In nucleotides, the CDR3 is TGTGCCAGCAGCCATTGGCAGGTCAGCTCTGGAGCCAACGTCCTGACTTTC. J is TRBJ2-6 and V is TRBV14; D unclear. Germline loops: CDR1 SGHDN, CDR2 FVKESK. CDR3 length equals 17 residues.

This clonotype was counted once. The CDR3 region has the DNA TGCAGTGCTACAAGAGCGGGAGGAGAGACCCAGTACTTC. Protein: CSATRAGGETQYF. The rearrangement uses TRBV20-1 and TRBJ2-5; 9 nucleotides align to TRBD2. This CDR3 contains 13 residues. The junction had 4 bases not matched to a gene; V was cut back by 4 bases and J by 4 bases. Germline loops: CDR1 DFQATT, CDR2 SNEGSKA (reference sequence).

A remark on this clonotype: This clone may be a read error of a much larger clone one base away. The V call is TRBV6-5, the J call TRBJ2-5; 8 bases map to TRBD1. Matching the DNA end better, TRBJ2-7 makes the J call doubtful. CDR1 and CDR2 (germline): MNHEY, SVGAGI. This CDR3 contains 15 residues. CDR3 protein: CASSYSNRGSDEQYF. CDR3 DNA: TGTGCCAGCAGTTACTCGAACAGGGGGTCCGACGAGCAGTACTTC.

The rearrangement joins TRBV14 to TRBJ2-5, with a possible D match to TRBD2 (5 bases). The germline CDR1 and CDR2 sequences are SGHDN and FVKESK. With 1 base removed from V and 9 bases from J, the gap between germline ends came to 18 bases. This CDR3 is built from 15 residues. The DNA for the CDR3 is TGTGCCAGCAGCCAAGCGGGGATCCTAACGAGACCCCAGTACTTC. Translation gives CASSQAGILTRPQYF.

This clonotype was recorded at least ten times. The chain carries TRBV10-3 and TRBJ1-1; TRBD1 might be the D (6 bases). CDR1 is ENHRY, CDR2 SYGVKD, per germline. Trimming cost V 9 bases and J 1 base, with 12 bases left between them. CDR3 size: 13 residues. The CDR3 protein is CAMASTGNTEAFF. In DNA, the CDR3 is TGTGCCATGGCTTCGACAGGGAACACTGAAGCTTTCTTT.

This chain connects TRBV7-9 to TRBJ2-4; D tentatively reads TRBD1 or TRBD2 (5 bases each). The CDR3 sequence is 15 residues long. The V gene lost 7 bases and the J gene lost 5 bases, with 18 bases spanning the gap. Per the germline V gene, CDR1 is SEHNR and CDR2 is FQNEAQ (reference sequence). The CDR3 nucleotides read TGTGCCAGCACACTAGGAGACAGAAAACAAAACATTCAGTACTTC. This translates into CASTLGDRKQNIQYF. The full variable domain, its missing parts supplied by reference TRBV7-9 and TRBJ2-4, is DTGVSQNPRHKITKRGQNVTFRCDPISEHNRLYWYRQTLGQGPEFLTYFQNEAQLEKSRLLSDRFSAERPKGSFSTLEIQRTEQGDSAMYLCASTLGDRKQNIQYFGAGTRLSVL.

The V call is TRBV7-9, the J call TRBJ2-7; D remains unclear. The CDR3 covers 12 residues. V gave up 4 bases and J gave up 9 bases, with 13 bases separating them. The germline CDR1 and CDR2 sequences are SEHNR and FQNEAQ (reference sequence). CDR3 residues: CASSSLSEVQYF. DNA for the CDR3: TGTGCCAGCAGCTCTCTCAGCGAGGTGCAGTACTTC.

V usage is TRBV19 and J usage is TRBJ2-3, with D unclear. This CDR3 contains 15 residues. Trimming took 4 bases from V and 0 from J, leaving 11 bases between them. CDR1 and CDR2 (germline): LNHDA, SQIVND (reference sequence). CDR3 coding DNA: TGTGCCAGTAGTAGGTACGGCCCTAGCACAGATACGCAGTATTTT. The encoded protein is CASSRYGPSTDTQYF.

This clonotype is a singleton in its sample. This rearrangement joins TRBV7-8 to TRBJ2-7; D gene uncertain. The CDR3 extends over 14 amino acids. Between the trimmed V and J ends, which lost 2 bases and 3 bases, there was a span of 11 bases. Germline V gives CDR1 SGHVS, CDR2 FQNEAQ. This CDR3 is CASSLREDRYEQYF. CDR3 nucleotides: TGTGCCAGCAGCTTAAGAGAGGACCGCTACGAGCAGTACTTC.

CDR3 sequence: CASSLFLRAGGDTQYF. The CDR3 DNA reads as TGTGCCAGCAGTTTGTTTCTTCGAGCGGGTGGAGATACGCAGTATTTT. This chain links TRBV12-3 or TRBV12-4 with TRBJ2-3, with D possibly TRBD2 on 6 matching bases. Trimming cost V 3 bases and J 5 bases, with 18 bases left between them. This CDR3 spans 16 amino acids.

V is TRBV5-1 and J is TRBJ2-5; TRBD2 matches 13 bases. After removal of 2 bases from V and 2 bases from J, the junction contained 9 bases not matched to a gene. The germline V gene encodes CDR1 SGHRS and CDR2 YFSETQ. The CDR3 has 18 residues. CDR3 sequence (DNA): TGCGCCAGCAGCTTAGGACTAGCGGGAGTAGGGGGTCAAGAGACCCAGTACTTC. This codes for CASSLGLAGVGGQETQYF. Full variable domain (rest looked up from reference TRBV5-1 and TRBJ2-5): KAGVTQTPRYLIKTRGQQVTLSCSPISGHRSVSWYQQTPGQGLQFLFEYFSETQRNKGNFPGRFSGRQFSNSRSEMNVSTLELGDSALYLCASSLGLAGVGGQETQYFGPGTRLLVL.

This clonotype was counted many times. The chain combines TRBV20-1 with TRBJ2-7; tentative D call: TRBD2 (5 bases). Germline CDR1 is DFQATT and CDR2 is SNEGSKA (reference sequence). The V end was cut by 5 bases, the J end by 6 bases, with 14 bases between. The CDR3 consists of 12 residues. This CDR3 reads CSAPDSSREQYF. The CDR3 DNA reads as TGCAGTGCTCCGGACTCCTCTCGCGAGCAGTACTTC.

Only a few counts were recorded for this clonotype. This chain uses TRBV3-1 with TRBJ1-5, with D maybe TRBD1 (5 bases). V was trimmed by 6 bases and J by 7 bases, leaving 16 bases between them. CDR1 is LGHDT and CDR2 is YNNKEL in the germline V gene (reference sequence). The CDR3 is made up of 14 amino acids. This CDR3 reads CASRGSGIGQPQHF. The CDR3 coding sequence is TGTGCCAGCAGAGGGTCAGGGATCGGGCAGCCCCAGCATTTT.

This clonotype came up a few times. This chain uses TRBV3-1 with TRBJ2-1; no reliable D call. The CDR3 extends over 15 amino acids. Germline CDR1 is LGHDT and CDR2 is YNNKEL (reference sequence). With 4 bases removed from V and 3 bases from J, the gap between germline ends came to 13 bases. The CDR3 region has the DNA TGTGCCAGCAGCCCCGTTTCCAGATACTACAATGAGCAGTTCTTC. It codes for CASSPVSRYYNEQFF.

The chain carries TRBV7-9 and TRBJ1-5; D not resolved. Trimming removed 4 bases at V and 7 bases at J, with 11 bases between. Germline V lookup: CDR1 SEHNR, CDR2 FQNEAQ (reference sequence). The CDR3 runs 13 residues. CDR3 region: CASSSSAQQPQHF. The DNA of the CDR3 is TGTGCCAGCAGCTCCTCGGCGCAGCAGCCCCAGCATTTT.

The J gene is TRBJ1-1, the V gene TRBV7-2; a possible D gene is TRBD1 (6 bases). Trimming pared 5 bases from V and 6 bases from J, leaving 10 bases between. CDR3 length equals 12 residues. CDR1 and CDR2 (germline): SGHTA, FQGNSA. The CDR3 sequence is CASSQGGSEAFF. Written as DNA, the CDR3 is TGTGCCAGCAGCCAAGGGGGGTCTGAAGCTTTCTTT.

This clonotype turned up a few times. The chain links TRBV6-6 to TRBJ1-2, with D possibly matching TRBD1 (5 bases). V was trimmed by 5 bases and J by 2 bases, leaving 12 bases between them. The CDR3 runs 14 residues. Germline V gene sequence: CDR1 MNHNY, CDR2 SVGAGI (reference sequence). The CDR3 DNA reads TGTGCCAGCAGTCCTGGAGGGGAAAACTATGGCTACACCTTC. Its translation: CASSPGGENYGYTF.

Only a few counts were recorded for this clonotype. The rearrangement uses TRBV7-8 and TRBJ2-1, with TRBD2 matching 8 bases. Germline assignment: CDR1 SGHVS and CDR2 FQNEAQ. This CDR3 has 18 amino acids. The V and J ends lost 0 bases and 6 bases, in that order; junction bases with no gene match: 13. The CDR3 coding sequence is TGTGCCAGCAGCTTAGCAAAGGCTAGCGGGCTTACCCTCAATGAGCAGTTCTTC. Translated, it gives CASSLAKASGLTLNEQFF.

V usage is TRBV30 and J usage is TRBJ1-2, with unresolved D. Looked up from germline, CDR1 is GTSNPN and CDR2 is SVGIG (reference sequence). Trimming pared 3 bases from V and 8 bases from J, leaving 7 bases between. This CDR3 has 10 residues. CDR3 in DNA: TGTGCCTGGAGGCAGTGGGGCTACACCTTC. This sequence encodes CAWRQWGYTF. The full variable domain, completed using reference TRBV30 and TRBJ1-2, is SQTIHQWPATLVQPVGSPLSLECTVEGTSNPNLYWYRQAAGRGLQLLFYSVGIGQISSEVPQNLSASRPQDRQFILSSKKLLLSDSGFYLCAWRQWGYTFGSGTRLTVV.